This note documents a single TCR beta chain sequence. Its target is unknown. The data originate from a study of cytomegalovirus exposure and HLA in healthy donors. About the study: The 90 to 150 validation repertoires used the same platform as the roughly 670 first-cohort repertoires, a later analysis reported. Whole-study results and caveats: A list of around 150 TCR beta chains associated with cytomegalovirus was given.

From germline, CDR1 is SNHLY and CDR2 FYNNEI. Between the trimmed V and J ends, which lost 2 bases and 1 base, there was a span of 14 bases. The length of the CDR3 is 16 residues. Assay used: immunoSEQ multiplex PCR; TCRdb lists only in-frame clones, some missing. The sample lists roughly 330,000 clones, 87% occurring once. V usage is TRBV2 and J usage is TRBJ1-1; tentative D call: TRBD1 (5 bases). Sequencing was done on a sample of PBMCs. This clonotype originated in a woman aged 25 to 39 in good health and CMV-seropositive. This CDR3 reads CASSEFGGLRNTEAFF. The DNA of the CDR3 is TGTGCCAGCAGTGAATTTGGGGGATTAAGGAACACTGAAGCTTTCTTT.